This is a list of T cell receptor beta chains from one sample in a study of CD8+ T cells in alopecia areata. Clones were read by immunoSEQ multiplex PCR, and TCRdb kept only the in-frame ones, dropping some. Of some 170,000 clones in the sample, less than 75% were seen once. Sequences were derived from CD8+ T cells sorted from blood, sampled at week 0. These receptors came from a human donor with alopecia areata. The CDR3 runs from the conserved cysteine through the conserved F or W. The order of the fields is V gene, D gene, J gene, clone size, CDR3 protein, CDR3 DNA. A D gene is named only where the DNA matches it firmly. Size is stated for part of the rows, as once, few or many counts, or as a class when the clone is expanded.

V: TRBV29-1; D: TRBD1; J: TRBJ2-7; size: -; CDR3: CSVEKGANEQYF; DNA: TGCAGCGTTGAAAAGGGGGCCAACGAGCAGTACTTC
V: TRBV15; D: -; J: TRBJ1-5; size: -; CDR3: CATREGNQPQHF; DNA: TGTGCCACCAGGGAGGGAAATCAGCCCCAGCATTTT
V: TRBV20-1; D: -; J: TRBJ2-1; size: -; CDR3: CSARGGWEQFF; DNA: TGCAGTGCTAGAGGGGGGTGGGAGCAGTTCTTC
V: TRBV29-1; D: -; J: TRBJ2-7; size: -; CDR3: CSVIGEAYEQYF; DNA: TGCAGCGTCATTGGAGAAGCGTACGAGCAGTACTTC
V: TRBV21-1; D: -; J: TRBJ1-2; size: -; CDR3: CASPGPNYGYTF; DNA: TGTGCCAGCCCGGGGCCTAACTATGGCTACACCTTC
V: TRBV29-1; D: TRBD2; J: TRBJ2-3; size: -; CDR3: CSVPGTSGGDTQYF; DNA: TGCAGCGTCCCAGGGACTAGCGGGGGAGATACGCAGTATTTT
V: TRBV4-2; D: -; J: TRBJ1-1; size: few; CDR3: CASSQALDSSANTEAFF; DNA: TGTGCCAGCAGCCAAGCATTGGACAGTTCCGCCAACACTGAAGCTTTCTTT
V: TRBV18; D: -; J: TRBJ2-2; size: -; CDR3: CASSPPWQGLTGELFF; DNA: TGTGCCAGCTCACCACCGTGGCAGGGGTTGACCGGGGAGCTGTTTTTT
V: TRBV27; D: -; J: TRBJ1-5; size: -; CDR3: CASSYGANQPQHF; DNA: TGTGCCAGCAGTTACGGGGCCAATCAGCCCCAGCATTTT
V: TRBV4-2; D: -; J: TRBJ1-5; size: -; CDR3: CASSQEASNQPQHF; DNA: TGTGCCAGCAGCCAAGAGGCTAGCAATCAGCCCCAGCATTTT
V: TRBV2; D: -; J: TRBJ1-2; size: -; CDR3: CASIQGADGYTF; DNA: TGTGCCAGCATTCAGGGTGCGGATGGCTACACCTTC
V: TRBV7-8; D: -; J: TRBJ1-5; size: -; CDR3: CASSLVPPTREVDQPQHF; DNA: TGTGCCAGCAGCTTAGTCCCCCCTACCAGGGAGGTTGATCAGCCCCAGCATTTT
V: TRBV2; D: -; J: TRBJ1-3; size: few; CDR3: CASSDGGTTGNTIYF; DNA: TGTGCCAGCAGTGATGGGGGGACCACTGGAAACACCATATATTTT
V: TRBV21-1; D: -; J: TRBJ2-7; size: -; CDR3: CASSNTLWRPYEQYF; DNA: TGTGCCAGCAGCAATACCCTCTGGAGGCCCTACGAGCAGTACTTC
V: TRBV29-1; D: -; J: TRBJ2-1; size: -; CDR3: CSVTSYNEQFF; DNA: TGCAGCGTTACCTCCTACAATGAGCAGTTCTTC